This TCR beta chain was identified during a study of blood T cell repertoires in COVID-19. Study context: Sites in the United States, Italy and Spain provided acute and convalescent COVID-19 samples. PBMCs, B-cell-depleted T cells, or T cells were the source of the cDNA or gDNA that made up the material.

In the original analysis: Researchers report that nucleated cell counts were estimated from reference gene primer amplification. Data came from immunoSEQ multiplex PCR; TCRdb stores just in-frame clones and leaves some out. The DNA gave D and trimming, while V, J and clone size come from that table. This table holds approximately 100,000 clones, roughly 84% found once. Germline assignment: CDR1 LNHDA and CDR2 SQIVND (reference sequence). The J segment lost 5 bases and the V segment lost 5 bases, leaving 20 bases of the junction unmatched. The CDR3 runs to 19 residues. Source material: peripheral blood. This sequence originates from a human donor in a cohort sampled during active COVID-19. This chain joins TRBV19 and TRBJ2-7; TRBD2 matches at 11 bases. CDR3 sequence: CASSAEATAGLAAGHEQYF. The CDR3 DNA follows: TGTGCCAGTAGTGCCGAAGCAACTGCGGGACTAGCGGCGGGGCACGAGCAGTACTTC.